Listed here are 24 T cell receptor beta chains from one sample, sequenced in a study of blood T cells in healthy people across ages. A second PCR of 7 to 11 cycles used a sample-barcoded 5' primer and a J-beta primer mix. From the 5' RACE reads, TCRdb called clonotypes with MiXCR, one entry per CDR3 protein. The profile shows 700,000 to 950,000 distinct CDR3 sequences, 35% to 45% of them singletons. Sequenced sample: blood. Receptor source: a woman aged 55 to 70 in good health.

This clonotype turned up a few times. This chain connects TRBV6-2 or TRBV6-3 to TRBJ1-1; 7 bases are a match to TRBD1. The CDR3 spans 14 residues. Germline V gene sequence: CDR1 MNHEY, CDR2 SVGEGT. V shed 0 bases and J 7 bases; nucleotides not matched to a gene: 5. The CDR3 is CASSYSWTGREAFF. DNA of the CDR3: TGTGCCAGCAGTTACTCTTGGACAGGCCGTGAAGCTTTCTTT.

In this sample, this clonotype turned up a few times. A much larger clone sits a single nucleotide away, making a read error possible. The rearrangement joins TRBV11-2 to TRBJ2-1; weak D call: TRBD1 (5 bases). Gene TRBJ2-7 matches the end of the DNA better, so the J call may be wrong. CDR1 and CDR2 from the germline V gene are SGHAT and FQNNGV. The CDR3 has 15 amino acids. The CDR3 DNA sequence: TGTGCCAGCAGCTTAGGGGGCCTCTCCTACAATGAGCAGTACTTC. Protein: CASSLGGLSYNEQYF.

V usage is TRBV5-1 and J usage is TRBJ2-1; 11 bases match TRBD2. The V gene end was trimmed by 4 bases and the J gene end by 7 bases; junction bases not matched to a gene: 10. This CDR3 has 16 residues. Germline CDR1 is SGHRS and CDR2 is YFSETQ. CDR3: CASSTPGASGRNEQFF. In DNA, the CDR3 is TGCGCCAGCAGCACCCCCGGGGCTAGCGGGAGGAATGAGCAGTTCTTC. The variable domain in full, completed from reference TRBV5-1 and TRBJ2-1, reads KAGVTQTPRYLIKTRGQQVTLSCSPISGHRSVSWYQQTPGQGLQFLFEYFSETQRNKGNFPGRFSGRQFSNSRSEMNVSTLELGDSALYLCASSTPGASGRNEQFFGPGTRLTVL.

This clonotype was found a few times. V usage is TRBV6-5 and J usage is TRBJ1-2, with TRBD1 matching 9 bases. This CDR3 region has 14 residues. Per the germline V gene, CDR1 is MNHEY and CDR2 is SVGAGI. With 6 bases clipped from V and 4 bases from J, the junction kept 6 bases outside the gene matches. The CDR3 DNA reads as TGTGCCAGCAGATCCCACAGGGGGCTCTATGGCTACACCTTC. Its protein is CASRSHRGLYGYTF.

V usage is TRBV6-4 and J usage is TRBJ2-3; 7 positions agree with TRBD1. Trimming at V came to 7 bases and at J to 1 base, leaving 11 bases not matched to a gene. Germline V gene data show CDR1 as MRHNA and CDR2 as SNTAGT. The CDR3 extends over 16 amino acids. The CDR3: CASKKQGGGRTDTQYF. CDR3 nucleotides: TGTGCCAGCAAAAAACAAGGGGGCGGGCGCACAGATACGCAGTATTTT.

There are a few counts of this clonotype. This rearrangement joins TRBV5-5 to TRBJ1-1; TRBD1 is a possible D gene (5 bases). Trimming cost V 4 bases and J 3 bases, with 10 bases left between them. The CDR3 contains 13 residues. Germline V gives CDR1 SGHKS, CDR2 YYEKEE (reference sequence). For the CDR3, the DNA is TGTGCCAGCAGCGACCAGGGAGACACTGAAGCTTTCTTT. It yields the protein CASSDQGDTEAFF.

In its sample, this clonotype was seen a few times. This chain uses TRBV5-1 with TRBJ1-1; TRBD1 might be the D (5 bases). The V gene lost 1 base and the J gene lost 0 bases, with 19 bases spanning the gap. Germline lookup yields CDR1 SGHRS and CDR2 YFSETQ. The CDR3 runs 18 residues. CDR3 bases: TGCGCCAGCAGCTTGTCGGGGCCTGACAGCATACTGAACACTGAAGCTTTCTTT. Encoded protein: CASSLSGPDSILNTEAFF.

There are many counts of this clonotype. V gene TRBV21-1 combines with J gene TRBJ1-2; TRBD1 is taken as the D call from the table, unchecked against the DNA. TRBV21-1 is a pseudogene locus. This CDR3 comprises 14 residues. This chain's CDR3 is CASSIDAQNYGYTF. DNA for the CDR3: TGTGCCAGCAGCATTGACGCCCAGAACTATGGCTACACCTTC.

In DNA, the CDR3 is TGCAGTGCTAGAGATTATGGACTAGCGGGGGTCTCCTACGAGCAGTACTTC. Protein: CSARDYGLAGVSYEQYF. J is TRBJ2-7 and V is TRBV20-1; 13 positions agree with TRBD2. CDR1 is DFQATT, CDR2 SNEGSKA, per germline (reference sequence). Trimming cost V 0 bases and J 0 bases; bases outside gene matches: 5. This CDR3 spans 17 amino acids.

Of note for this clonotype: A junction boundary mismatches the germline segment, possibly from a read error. CDR3 amino acids: CSARDLRETYSSPLHF. As DNA, the CDR3 is TGCAGTGCTAGAGATCTAAGGGAGACCTATAGTTCACCCCTCCACTTT. The rearrangement uses TRBV20-1 and TRBJ1-6; D is unclear. Germline CDR1 and CDR2: DFQATT and SNEGSKA (reference sequence). The CDR3 spans 16 residues.

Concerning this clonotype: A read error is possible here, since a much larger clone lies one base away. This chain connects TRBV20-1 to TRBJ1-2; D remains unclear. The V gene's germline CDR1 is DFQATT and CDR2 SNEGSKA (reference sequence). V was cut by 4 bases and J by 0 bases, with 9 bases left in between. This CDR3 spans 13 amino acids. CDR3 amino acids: CSAKDFANYGYTF. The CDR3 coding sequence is TGCAGTGCTAAAGATTTCGCTAACTATGGCTACACCTTC.

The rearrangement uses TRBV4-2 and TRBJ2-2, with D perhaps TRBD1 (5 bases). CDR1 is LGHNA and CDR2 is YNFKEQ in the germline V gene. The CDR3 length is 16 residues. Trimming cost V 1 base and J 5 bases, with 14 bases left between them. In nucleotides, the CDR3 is TGTGCCAGCAGCCAAGTAAGGGGCAGGGATACCGGGGAGCTGTTTTTT. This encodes CASSQVRGRDTGELFF.

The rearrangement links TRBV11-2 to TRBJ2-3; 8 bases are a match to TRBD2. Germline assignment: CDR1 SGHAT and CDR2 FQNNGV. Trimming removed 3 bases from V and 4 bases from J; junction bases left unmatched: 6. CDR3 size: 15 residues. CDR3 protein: CASSLDGGEADTQYF. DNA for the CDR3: TGTGCCAGCAGCTTGGACGGGGGGGAGGCAGATACGCAGTATTTT.

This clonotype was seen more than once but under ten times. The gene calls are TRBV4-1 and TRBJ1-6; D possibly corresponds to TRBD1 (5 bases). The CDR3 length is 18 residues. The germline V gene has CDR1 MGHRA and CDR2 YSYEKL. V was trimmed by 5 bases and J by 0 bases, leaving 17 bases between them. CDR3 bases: TGCGCCAGCAGCGGACGGGACTCCCAGAGCTCCTATAATTCACCCCTCCACTTT. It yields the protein CASSGRDSQSSYNSPLHF.

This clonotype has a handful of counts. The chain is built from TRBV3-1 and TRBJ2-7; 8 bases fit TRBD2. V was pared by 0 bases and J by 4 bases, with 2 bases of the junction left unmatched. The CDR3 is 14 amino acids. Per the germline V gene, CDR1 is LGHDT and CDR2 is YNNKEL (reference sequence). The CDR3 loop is CASSQEGLEYEQYF. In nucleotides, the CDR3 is TGTGCCAGCAGCCAAGAGGGACTAGAGTACGAGCAGTACTTC.

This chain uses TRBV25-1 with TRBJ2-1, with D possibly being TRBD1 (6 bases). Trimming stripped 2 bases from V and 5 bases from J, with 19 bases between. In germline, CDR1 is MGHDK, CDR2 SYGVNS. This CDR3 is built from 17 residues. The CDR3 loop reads CASSEGGAYRAHNEQFF. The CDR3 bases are TGTGCCAGCAGTGAAGGTGGGGCCTACAGGGCCCACAATGAGCAGTTCTTC.

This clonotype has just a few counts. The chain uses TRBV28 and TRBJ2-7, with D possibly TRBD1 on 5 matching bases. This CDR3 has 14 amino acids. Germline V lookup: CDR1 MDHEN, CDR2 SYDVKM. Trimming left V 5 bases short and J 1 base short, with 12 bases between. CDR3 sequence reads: CASSPGSSSYEQYF. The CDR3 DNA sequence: TGTGCCAGCAGTCCAGGGTCTTCTTCCTACGAGCAGTACTTC.

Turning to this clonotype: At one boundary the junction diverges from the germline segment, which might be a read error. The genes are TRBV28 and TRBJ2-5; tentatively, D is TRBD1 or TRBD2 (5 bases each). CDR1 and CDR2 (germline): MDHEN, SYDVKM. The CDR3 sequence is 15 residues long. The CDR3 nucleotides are TGTGCCGGCAGTTTATCAGGGCGGGTACGGGAGACCCAGTACTTC. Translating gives CAGSLSGRVRETQYF.

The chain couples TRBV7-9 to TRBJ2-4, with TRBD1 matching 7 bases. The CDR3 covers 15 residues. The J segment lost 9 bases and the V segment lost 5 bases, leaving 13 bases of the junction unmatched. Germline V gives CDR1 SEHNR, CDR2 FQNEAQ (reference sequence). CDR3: CASSPGTAKKGIQYF. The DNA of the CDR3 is TGTGCCAGCAGCCCCGGGACAGCTAAAAAAGGCATTCAGTACTTC.

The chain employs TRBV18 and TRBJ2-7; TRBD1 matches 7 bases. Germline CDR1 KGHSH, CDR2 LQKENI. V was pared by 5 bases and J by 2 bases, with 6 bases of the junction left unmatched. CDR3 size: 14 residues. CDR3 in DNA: TGTGCCAGCTCATCGACAGGGTCAGCCTACGAGCAGTACTTC. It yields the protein CASSSTGSAYEQYF.

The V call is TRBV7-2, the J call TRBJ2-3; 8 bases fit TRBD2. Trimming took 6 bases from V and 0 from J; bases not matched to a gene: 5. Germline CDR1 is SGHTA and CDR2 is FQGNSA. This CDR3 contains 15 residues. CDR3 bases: TGTGCCAGCAGGACACCTAGCGGGAGCACAGATACGCAGTATTTT. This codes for CASRTPSGSTDTQYF.

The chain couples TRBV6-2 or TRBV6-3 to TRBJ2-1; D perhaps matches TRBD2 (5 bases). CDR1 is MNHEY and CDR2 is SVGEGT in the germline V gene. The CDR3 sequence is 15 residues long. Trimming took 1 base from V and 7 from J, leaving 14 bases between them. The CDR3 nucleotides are TGTGCCAGCAGTTACTTGCGGGTGGGTCCGAATGAGCAGTTCTTC. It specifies CASSYLRVGPNEQFF.

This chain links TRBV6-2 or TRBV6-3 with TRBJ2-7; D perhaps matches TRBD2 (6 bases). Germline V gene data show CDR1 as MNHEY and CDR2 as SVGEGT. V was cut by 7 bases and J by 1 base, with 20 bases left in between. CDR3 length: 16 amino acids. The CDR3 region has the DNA TGTGCCAGCACTTTTCTAATCGGCGGGGTATCCTACGAGCAGTACTTC. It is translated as CASTFLIGGVSYEQYF.

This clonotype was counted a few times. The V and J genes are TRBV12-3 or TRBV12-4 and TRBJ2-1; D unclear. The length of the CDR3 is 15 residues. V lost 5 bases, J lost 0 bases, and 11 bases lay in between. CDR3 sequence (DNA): TGTGCCAGCAGTCGGGTCGCCAGCTCCTACAATGAGCAGTTCTTC. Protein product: CASSRVASSYNEQFF.